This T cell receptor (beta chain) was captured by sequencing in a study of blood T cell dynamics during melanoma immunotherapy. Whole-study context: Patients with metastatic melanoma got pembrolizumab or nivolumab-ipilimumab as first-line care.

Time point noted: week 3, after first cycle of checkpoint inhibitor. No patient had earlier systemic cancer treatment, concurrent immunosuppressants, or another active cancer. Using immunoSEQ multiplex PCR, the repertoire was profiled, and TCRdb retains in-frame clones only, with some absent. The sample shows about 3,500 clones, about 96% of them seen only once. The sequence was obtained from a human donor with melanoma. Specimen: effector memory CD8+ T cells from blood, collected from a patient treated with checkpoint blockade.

The CDR3 sequence: CASSLEGQVQLYGYTF. The CDR3 nucleotides are TGTGCCAGCAGCTTAGAGGGACAGGTGCAACTCTATGGCTACACCTTC. The chain links TRBV7-2 to TRBJ1-2; 8 bases agree with TRBD1. The germline V gene encodes CDR1 SGHTA and CDR2 FQGNSA. The CDR3 sequence is 16 residues long. The trim removed 1 base at V and 4 bases at J, leaving 8 bases unmatched.